Listed here are 29 T cell receptor beta chains from one sample, sequenced in a study of blood T cell repertoires in COVID-19. Assay: immunoSEQ multiplex PCR; the TCRdb copy retains only in-frame clones and omits some. The table includes 150,000 or so clones, around 88% detected once. The sample comprised peripheral blood. The receptors shown here come from a man in his fifties or sixties with active or convalescent COVID-19.

This clone occurred once. This chain links TRBV7-8 with TRBJ2-7; D is possibly TRBD1 (6 bases). Trimming stripped 3 bases from V and 2 bases from J, with 17 bases between. The CDR3 runs to 16 residues. Germline assignment: CDR1 SGHVS and CDR2 FQNEAQ. CDR3: CASSLGEGVIPYEQYF. In DNA form, the CDR3 reads TGTGCCAGCAGCTTGGGAGAGGGGGTAATCCCCTACGAGCAGTACTTC.

This chain uses TRBV18 with TRBJ2-3; 12 bases are a match to TRBD2. This CDR3 has 15 residues. Germline CDR1 is KGHSH and CDR2 is LQKENI. With 0 bases clipped from V and 6 bases from J, the junction kept 1 base outside the gene matches. CDR3 sequence: CASSPPTSGSDTQYF. The CDR3 nucleotides are TGTGCCAGCTCACCACCGACTAGCGGGAGTGATACGCAGTATTTT.

This clone was counted a single time. This chain connects TRBV19 to TRBJ1-2; D perhaps matches TRBD1 (5 bases). V lost 10 bases and J 4 bases, leaving 22 bases between the germline ends. CDR1 and CDR2 (germline): LNHDA, SQIVND (reference sequence). This CDR3 has 15 residues. Here the CDR3 reads CATTTATFYGYGYTF. The CDR3 DNA sequence: TGTGCCACAACGACAGCGACATTTTACGGCTATGGCTACACCTTC. The full variable domain, its missing parts supplied by reference TRBV19 and TRBJ1-2, is DGGITQSPKYLFRKEGQNVTLSCEQNLNHDAMYWYRQDPGQGLRLIYYSQIVNDFQKGDIAEGYSVSREKKESFPLTVTSAQKNPTAFYLCATTTATFYGYGYTFGSGTRLTVV.

Comments on this clone: One end of the junction is discordant with germline, which a read error may explain. CDR3 in amino acids: CSSMLAGGMGYEQYF. In DNA form, the CDR3 reads TGTTCCAGCATGCTAGCGGGAGGGATGGGCTACGAGCAGTACTTC. The V call is TRBV6-5, the J call TRBJ2-7; 12 bases map to TRBD2. Germline lookup yields CDR1 MNHEY and CDR2 SVGAGI. The CDR3 runs 15 residues.

The CDR3 region is CASSLNFRPGLTPLDYGYTF. The CDR3, as DNA: TGTGCCAGCAGCCTGAATTTCCGACCGGGACTCACCCCACTGGACTATGGCTACACCTTC. The chain has TRBV14 and TRBJ1-2, with a possible D match to TRBD1 (5 bases). V gave up 4 bases and J gave up 3 bases, with 30 bases separating them. Germline V lookup: CDR1 SGHDN, CDR2 FVKESK. There are 20 residues in the CDR3.

This clone was seen a few times. This chain uses TRBV3-1 (or the pseudogene TRBV3-2) with TRBJ2-7; 7 bases fit TRBD1. Germline lookup yields CDR1 LGHDT and CDR2 YNNKEL (reference sequence). V dropped 7 bases and J dropped 2; count of bases not matched to a gene: 5. This CDR3 has 13 amino acids. DNA for the CDR3: TGTGCCAGCATCGGGGACAGCGCCTACGAGCAGTACTTC. This translates into CASIGDSAYEQYF.

This chain's CDR3 is CAWKQSSYNSPLHF. The CDR3 nucleotides read TGTGCCTGGAAACAGAGCTCCTATAATTCACCCCTCCACTTT. This chain connects TRBV30 to TRBJ1-6; D gene ambiguous. The CDR3 extends over 14 amino acids. CDR1 and CDR2 from the germline V gene are GTSNPN and SVGIG (reference sequence). Between the trimmed V and J ends, which lost 4 bases and 0 bases, there was a span of 7 bases.

This chain uses TRBV10-3 with TRBJ2-5, with 8 bases identical to TRBD2. Germline V lookup: CDR1 ENHRY, CDR2 SYGVKD. The CDR3 totals 14 residues. V shed 11 bases, J shed 0 bases, and the junction held 8 bases outside the gene matches. CDR3 region: CASDAGGNQETQYF. The CDR3 DNA reads TGTGCCTCTGATGCGGGGGGCAACCAAGAGACCCAGTACTTC.

V is TRBV5-1 and J is TRBJ2-3; a possible D gene is TRBD1 (6 bases). Trimming removed 7 bases from V and 3 bases from J, with 15 bases in between. Looked up from germline, CDR1 is SGHRS and CDR2 is YFSETQ. The CDR3 spans 14 residues. The CDR3 here is CASFQGWSTDTQYF. The CDR3 DNA is TGCGCCAGCTTCCAGGGGTGGTCAACAGATACGCAGTATTTT.

The genes are TRBV11-2 and TRBJ2-1, with 8 bases that match TRBD2. Germline CDR1 SGHAT, CDR2 FQNNGV. V lost 5 bases to trimming and J lost 6 bases; unmatched junction nucleotides: 6. CDR3 length equals 14 residues. CDR3 in amino acids: CASSTGTRANEQFF. The CDR3 region has the DNA TGTGCCAGCAGCACCGGGACTAGAGCCAATGAGCAGTTCTTC.

The genes are TRBV3-1 (or the pseudogene TRBV3-2) and TRBJ1-4; 10 positions agree with TRBD1. The CDR3 consists of 16 residues. CDR1 and CDR2 (germline): LGHDT, YNNKEL (reference sequence). Trimming at V came to 0 bases and at J to 9 bases, leaving 7 bases not matched to a gene. This CDR3 reads CASSQEMTGGYQKLFF. CDR3 bases: TGTGCCAGCAGCCAAGAGATGACAGGGGGCTATCAAAAACTGTTTTTT.

The rearrangement uses TRBV9 and TRBJ2-5, with unresolved D. Germline V gene data show CDR1 as SGDLS and CDR2 as YYNGEE. V lost 2 bases, J lost 7 bases, and 9 bases lay in between. The CDR3 is 12 amino acids. CDR3 in amino acids: CASSVVAGTQYF. CDR3 coding DNA: TGTGCCAGCAGCGTTGTAGCTGGGACCCAGTACTTC.

The V call is TRBV7-9, the J call TRBJ2-3; D is ambiguous. CDR3 length equals 14 residues. Germline V gene sequence: CDR1 SEHNR, CDR2 FQNEAQ (reference sequence). V shed 7 bases and J shed 3 bases, with 14 bases lying between them. In DNA form, the CDR3 reads TGTGCCAGCACCGAGTCTACCTGGACAGATACGCAGTATTTT. It yields the protein CASTESTWTDTQYF. The full variable domain, in which reference TRBV7-9 and TRBJ2-3 provide the parts outside the CDR3, is DTGVSQNPRHKITKRGQNVTFRCDPISEHNRLYWYRQTLGQGPEFLTYFQNEAQLEKSRLLSDRFSAERPKGSFSTLEIQRTEQGDSAMYLCASTESTWTDTQYFGPGTRLTVL.

The chain recombines TRBV24-1 with TRBJ2-5; D unclear. This CDR3 is built from 12 residues. Germline assignment: CDR1 KGHDR and CDR2 SFDVKD. V lost 8 bases and J 0 bases, leaving 6 bases between the germline ends. In DNA, the CDR3 is TGTGCCACCATGTCGGACCAAGAGACCCAGTACTTC. It codes for CATMSDQETQYF.

The rearrangement joins TRBV2 to TRBJ1-4; TRBD1 matches at 10 bases. The V and J ends lost 4 bases and 6 bases, in that order; junction bases with no gene match: 11. The CDR3 is 17 residues long. The germline V gene has CDR1 SNHLY and CDR2 FYNNEI. The CDR3 coding sequence is TGTGCCAGCAGTGTGGTGGGACAGGGGCCCCAGGATGAAAAACTGTTTTTT. It codes for CASSVVGQGPQDEKLFF.

This clone was recorded only once. The chain employs TRBV19 and TRBJ2-7, with D perhaps TRBD2 (6 bases). This CDR3 spans 15 amino acids. The V end was cut by 5 bases, the J end by 7 bases, with 21 bases between. CDR1 and CDR2 from the germline V gene are LNHDA and SQIVND (reference sequence). The CDR3 protein is CASSVKGTTAGEQYF. CDR3 DNA: TGTGCCAGTAGTGTAAAAGGGACGACGGCGGGAGAGCAGTACTTC.

The chain carries TRBV11-2 and TRBJ2-7, with TRBD1 matching over 10 bases. The length of the CDR3 is 15 residues. The V and J ends lost 4 bases and 3 bases, in that order; junction bases with no gene match: 6. Germline values: CDR1 SGHAT, CDR2 FQNNGV. In nucleotides, the CDR3 is TGTGCCAGCAGCTCGTACCGGGACAGGGGCTACGAGCAGTACTTC. This sequence encodes CASSSYRDRGYEQYF.

The rearrangement uses TRBV5-4 and TRBJ1-1; 7 nucleotides agree with TRBD1. The CDR3 loop spans 15 amino acids. CDR1 is SGHNT and CDR2 is YYREEE in the germline V gene (reference sequence). Trimming at V came to 1 base and at J to 6 bases, leaving 9 bases not matched to a gene. CDR3: CASSLPRQGQSEAFF. The CDR3 DNA reads as TGTGCCAGCAGCTTGCCGCGACAGGGACAGTCTGAAGCTTTCTTT.

The chain has TRBV2 and TRBJ2-7, with 8 bases that match TRBD1. Germline V gene data show CDR1 as SNHLY and CDR2 as FYNNEI. J gave up 1 base and V 8 bases, and 7 bases lay outside the gene matches. The CDR3 loop spans 14 amino acids. This CDR3 reads CASGNGQGSYEQYF. The CDR3 DNA sequence: TGTGCCAGCGGGAACGGACAGGGTTCCTACGAGCAGTACTTC.

V is TRBV5-8 and J is TRBJ2-5; the match to TRBD1 covers 7 bases. This CDR3 contains 14 residues. V dropped 6 bases and J dropped 4; count of bases not matched to a gene: 9. Germline CDR1 and CDR2: SGHTS and YDEGEE. CDR3 residues: CASTRGQPGETQYF. In nucleotides, the CDR3 is TGTGCCAGCACTAGGGGACAGCCGGGAGAGACCCAGTACTTC.

The chain recombines TRBV6-5 with TRBJ1-1, with D tentatively TRBD1 (6 bases). V gave up 6 bases and J gave up 6 bases, with 17 bases separating them. CDR3 length: 14 amino acids. Germline loops: CDR1 MNHEY, CDR2 SVGAGI. This CDR3 reads CASRTGQSHPEAFF. The CDR3 DNA reads TGTGCCAGCAGAACAGGACAGTCTCACCCTGAAGCTTTCTTT.

The chain links TRBV28 to TRBJ2-7, with D possibly matching TRBD1 (5 bases). Between the trimmed V and J ends, which lost 8 bases and 2 bases, there was a span of 13 bases. The CDR3 runs 13 residues. The V gene's germline CDR1 is MDHEN and CDR2 SYDVKM. This CDR3 is CASGKGWTYEQYF. The CDR3 region has the DNA TGTGCCAGCGGGAAGGGGTGGACCTACGAGCAGTACTTC.

In this sample, this clone turned up many times. This sequence joins TRBV12-2 and TRBJ1-5. TRBV12-2 is listed as a pseudogene. This CDR3 spans 14 amino acids. CDR3 region: CASRDVECDQPQHF. CDR3 in DNA: TGTGCAAGTCGCGACGTGGAGTGTGATCAGCCCCAGCATTTT.

The chain couples TRBV27 to TRBJ1-1; 11 nucleotides align to TRBD1. The germline CDR1 and CDR2 sequences are MNHEY and SMNVEV (reference sequence). The ends lost 5 bases at V and 6 bases at J; junction bases unmatched: 8. The CDR3 extends over 15 amino acids. CDR3 bases: TGTGCCAGCAGTCTCCGGACAGGGGGCGCGGCTGAAGCTTTCTTT. Its translation: CASSLRTGGAAEAFF.

The rearrangement joins TRBV11-2 to TRBJ1-2, with TRBD1 as a possible D gene (6 bases). The CDR3 covers 16 residues. Per germline, CDR1 SGHAT and CDR2 FQNNGV. V lost 5 bases, J lost 3 bases, and 19 bases lay in between. The DNA for the CDR3 is TGTGCCAGCAGCCCAGATGTCGGACAGAGTTACTATGGCTACACCTTC. It specifies CASSPDVGQSYYGYTF.

The chain carries TRBV28 and TRBJ2-3; 7 bases line up with TRBD1. The J segment lost 4 bases and the V segment lost 8 bases, leaving 12 bases of the junction unmatched. Germline V gene sequence: CDR1 MDHEN, CDR2 SYDVKM. The CDR3 contains 15 residues. CDR3 sequence reads: CASGSNRGRADTQYF. Here the CDR3 DNA reads TGTGCCAGCGGATCCAACAGGGGTAGGGCAGATACGCAGTATTTT.

The chain carries TRBV19 and TRBJ2-7; TRBD1 is a possible D gene (6 bases). V dropped 7 bases and J dropped 4 bases, with 14 bases sitting between them. This CDR3 is built from 13 residues. CDR1 and CDR2 from the germline V gene are LNHDA and SQIVND (reference sequence). The CDR3 DNA follows: TGTGCCAGTACGGACAGTGTGTCGTACGAGCAGTACTTC. Its protein is CASTDSVSYEQYF.

The chain combines TRBV28 with TRBJ1-1; TRBD1 aligns across 7 bases. Per the germline V gene, CDR1 is MDHEN and CDR2 is SYDVKM. Trimming removed 6 bases from V and 6 bases from J; junction bases left unmatched: 13. This CDR3 is 15 amino acids long. The CDR3 sequence: CASSPPDRKSSEAFF. The DNA for the CDR3 is TGTGCCAGCAGCCCTCCGGACAGGAAGTCCTCTGAAGCTTTCTTT.

This chain uses TRBV11-3 with TRBJ1-3, with no clear D. Trimming removed 0 bases from V and 2 bases from J, with 11 bases in between. The CDR3 runs to 16 residues. Germline V gene sequence: CDR1 SGHNT, CDR2 YENEEA. This CDR3 is CASSLDSPEAGNTIYF. CDR3 nucleotide sequence: TGTGCCAGCAGCTTAGATTCGCCAGAAGCTGGAAACACCATATATTTT. The whole variable domain, filled in from reference TRBV11-3 and TRBJ1-3, reads EAGVVQSPRYKIIEKKQPVAFWCNPISGHNTLYWYLQNLGQGPELLIRYENEEAVDDSQLPKDRFSAERLKGVDSTLKIQPAELGDSAVYLCASSLDSPEAGNTIYFGEGSWLTVV.